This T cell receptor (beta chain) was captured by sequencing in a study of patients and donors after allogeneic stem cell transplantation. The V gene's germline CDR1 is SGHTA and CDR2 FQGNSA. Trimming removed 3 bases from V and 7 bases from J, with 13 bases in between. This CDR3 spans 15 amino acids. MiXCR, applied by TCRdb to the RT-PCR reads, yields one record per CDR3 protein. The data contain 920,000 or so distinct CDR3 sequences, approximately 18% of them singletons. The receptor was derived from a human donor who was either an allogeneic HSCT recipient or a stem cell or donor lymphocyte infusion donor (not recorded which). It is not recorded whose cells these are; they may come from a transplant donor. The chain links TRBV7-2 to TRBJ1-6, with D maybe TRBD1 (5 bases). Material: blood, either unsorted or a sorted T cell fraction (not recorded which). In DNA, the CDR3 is TGTGCCAGCAGCTTGGGGCGGGCCGGAAATTCACCCCTCCACTTT. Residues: CASSLGRAGNSPLHF.